This T cell receptor beta chain was identified in a study of cytomegalovirus exposure and HLA in healthy donors (dated by TCRdb to 2016 to 2017). Describing the broader study: In an earlier analysis of 587 of the donors, roughly 300 Gb of sequence data and 90 million to 120 million unique TCR beta sequences from 180 million or so T cells were reported. All discovery cohort repertoires had been generated on a single sequencing platform. Around 320 gigabases of sequencing data and tens of millions of unique TCR sequences were included in an early release covering around 600 HLA-typed donors. The number of donors typed differed by locus, with 629-630 for A, B, C, DRB1 and DQB1, around 500 for DQA1, over 600 for DPA1, and roughly 450 for DPB1. The T cell repertoires of 666 subjects were profiled by immunosequencing and related to cytomegalovirus serostatus. Among 350 to 400 genotyped donors of the cohort, an average of approximately 230,000 unique TCR beta nucleotide sequences were sequenced per donor, roughly 20% of them non-productive. Donor age, sex, ethnicity and CMV serostatus were compiled alongside the repertoire data. The study was designed to test whether signatures of past pathogen exposure could be identified by cataloging public T cell receptors. In a later analysis, previously published TCR beta repertoires from hundreds of donors were re-analyzed and high-resolution HLA genotyping was added so that TCR occurrence patterns could be studied. An earlier analysis of around 540 of the donors applied high-throughput TCR beta sequencing to assess whether each TCR beta V gene segment acted as functional or pseudogenic. Among the approximately 400 genotyped donors, roughly 80% belonged to the genetic ancestry cluster associated with self-reported Caucasian donors. Because of strong linkage in the cohort, four to six DR-DQ haplotypes were treated as single units for association and clustering. Rather than using new phenotypic data, the later analysis identified candidate immune exposures from TCR beta sequences and from how often those sequences occurred across donors. Besides the first cohort of under 700 subjects, a separate validation cohort made up of roughly 130 different subjects was used. To predict cytomegalovirus infection status, the study brought together high-throughput TCR immunosequencing, statistical association of individual TCRs with disease status, and machine learning. HLA typing included class I and class II loci at four-digit resolution. In a later genetic analysis, genome-wide SNP genotypes for about three fifths of the roughly 670 donors were used, and that subset was treated as a discovery cohort. General findings and caveats noted by the study authors: Only TCR beta chains were sequenced in this cohort, and the absence of alpha or paired-chain data limited detectable features. Several of the top co-occurrence clusters appeared to be linked to parvovirus B19, influenza, CMV and Epstein-Barr virus, according to a later analysis. In a later analysis, TCR association rates were found to vary across HLA loci, with the most associated TCRs seen for DRB1 alleles and the fewest for HLA-C alleles. In an earlier analysis of roughly 560 of the donors, most TCR beta V segments were observed in productive rearrangements about 90% or about 30% of the time, broadly matching IMGT annotations. In a later analysis, most CMV-associated TCR beta chains were found to appear HLA-restricted, with HLA associations seemingly driven largely by CMV exposure. Roughly uniform sequencing depth across donors was assumed in presence/absence analyses, although this assumption may not hold. The classifier was reported to diagnose cytomegalovirus status with high specificity and sensitivity in both the original cohort and the validation cohort. The authors suggested that the approach could potentially be extended to other disease states and immunological phenotypes. Compared with the approximately 670-donor mean, donors in an Asian-associated ancestry cluster had fewer N-insertions in productive TCRs, according to a later genetic analysis. Some IMGT-functional V segments, including TRBV6-2 and TRBV6-3, could not be distinguished by the 87-base-pair reads and were therefore excluded. A further reported finding was that TCR beta sequences accurately predicted the HLA-A and HLA-B alleles for most subjects in the first cohort. Correlated functional status among segregating V segments might be attributable to linkage disequilibrium, but an unknown experimental factor could not be ruled out. A total of fewer than 200 TCR beta chains were listed by the study as associated with cytomegalovirus. In a later genetic analysis, a missense DCLRE1C variant was associated with V-gene and J-gene trimming of TCR beta chains, and the association was replicated in an independent cohort. A few of the identified cytomegalovirus-associated TCR beta chains were confirmed in vitro to be specific for cytomegalovirus antigens. Immune exposure information for the cohort was limited to CMV serostatus. Across donors, most TCR sequences were observed very rarely, whereas some public TCRs were present in many individuals. Specific HLA alleles were associated with over 15,000 TCR beta sequences at a false discovery rate of 0.05 in a later analysis. Because counts were too low, 15 to 20 rarely observed V segments, including chromosome 9 orphons, were left out of the earlier analysis of about 620 of the donors. A group of highly shared sequence variants was considered likely to be a technical artifact of the sequencing pipeline. In a later analysis, HLA-associated TCR beta chains showed more clonal expansion and lower generation probabilities than non-associated chains that were equally common. Strong co-occurrence of HLA alleles, especially DR and DQ, made assigning TCR associations to individual alleles difficult. Because some donors lacked HLA typing at each locus, the association tests relied only on the typed subset.

Library creation used the immunoSEQ multiplex PCR assay. A mixture of 60 forward primers for TCR Vbeta segments and 13 reverse primers for TCR Jbeta segments was used in the multiplex PCR. The CDR3 region of rearranged TCR beta genes was amplified from genomic DNA by a multiplex PCR assay. On the Illumina HiSeq System, the amplified TCR beta libraries were sequenced as 87-base-pair reads. The study's processing was this. A later analysis counted approximately 74 million unique TCR beta chains across the 700 or so repertoires, and some 11 million of these chains were shared by at least two donors. Raw reads were error-corrected and collapsed into unique sequences with a nearest-neighbor algorithm that merged closely related sequences to remove PCR and sequencing errors. CDR3 sequences were aligned to IMGT reference sequences to assign V, D and J gene segments. For a sequence to be retained, at least a six-nucleotide match to both a V gene segment and a J gene segment was required. A rearrangement was called productive if the CDR3 had no stop codons and remained in frame with V and J, and every other rearrangement was called non-productive. Following IMGT convention, CDR3 was defined as the stretch from the second conserved V-encoded cysteine to the conserved J-encoded phenylalanine. Sequences without an unambiguous match to a single V gene segment were excluded from the earlier analysis of about 600 of the donors. An earlier analysis of several hundred of the donors called V segments functional above 56.7% productive rearrangements and segregating when the between-donor standard deviation exceeded 5%. A statistical classification framework was built for diagnosing cytomegalovirus status from the catalog of TCR beta chain sequences. In a later analysis, TCR nucleotide sequences were compared against IMGT/GENE-DB human TR gene sequences so that V and J genes could be assigned. Using the TCRdist pipeline, a later analysis assigned CDR3 sequences along with most-parsimonious VDJ recombination scenarios. A later analysis defined each TCR beta chain by its CDR3 amino acid sequence plus V-gene family, and excluded reads lacking a unique V-gene family. To address suspected cross-contamination and a sequencing artifact, a later analysis removed 592 highly shared, low-generation-probability nucleotide sequences. For each public chain, a later analysis derived a clonal expansion index from normalized ranks of inferred template counts within each repertoire. In a later analysis, generation probabilities were computed with a VDJ recombination model fitted to out-of-frame rearrangements, and the resulting probabilities were checked against IGoR. A later analysis scored TCR-TCR, TCR-HLA and TCR-CMV co-occurrence with hypergeometric tests, applying a repertoire-size bias correction to TCR pairs. To estimate false discovery rates, a later analysis permuted the HLA or CMV assignments 20 times. In a later analysis, co-occurring TCRs were grouped using DBSCAN, with TCRdist sequence similarity added in when clustering inside HLA-allele-positive subsets. Repertoires with fewer than 30,000 or more than 120,000 public chains were left out of co-occurrence clustering, as were a handful of repertoires with anomalous nucleotide sharing. TCRdb provides this immuneACCESS table in a form limited to in-frame rearrangements. Some clones are lacking; in checked studies, under half of them reflect an unresolved V gene, and why the rest are absent is not known. V, J and clone size are those of that table, while D and trimming were read from the DNA. The sample data list about 180,000 clones, and just under 80% of these were observed just once. The leading ten clones occupy approximately 1.3% of the sample.

The cohort was made up of around 720 healthy bone marrow donors. At the time of sampling, all cohort members were nominally healthy, though unrecorded immune exposures were likely present. The donor tested CMV seronegative and was one of the 352 seronegative cohort members. A peripheral blood sample was provided by each donor, and peripheral blood mononuclear cells were used for TCR beta sequencing. Genomic DNA was extracted from the blood cell samples with the Qiagen DNeasy Blood Extraction Kit. Of note for this clone: Which antigen it targets is not known. Within one base of it there is no much larger clone, and no base qualities were kept.

Per the germline V gene (reference sequence), LNHDA is the CDR1 and SQIVND is the CDR2. At the junction V is shortened by 6 bases and J by 8 bases; bases outside the gene matches: 18. Spanning cysteine to phenylalanine, the CDR3 consists of 18 amino acids. Only CDR3 DNA is held: 54 bases, read in frame from base 1. Sequences were obtained from PBMCs. The sequence derives from a man aged 25 to 40 in good health and CMV-seronegative. The receptor chain draws on TRBV19 and TRBJ1-4; 10 of the junction bases match TRBD1. The DNA sequence is TGTGCCAGTAGGCCAAGCGGGACAGGGGATACCTTTGGAGAAAAACTGTTTTTT. Translated, this is CASRPSGTGDTFGEKLFF.